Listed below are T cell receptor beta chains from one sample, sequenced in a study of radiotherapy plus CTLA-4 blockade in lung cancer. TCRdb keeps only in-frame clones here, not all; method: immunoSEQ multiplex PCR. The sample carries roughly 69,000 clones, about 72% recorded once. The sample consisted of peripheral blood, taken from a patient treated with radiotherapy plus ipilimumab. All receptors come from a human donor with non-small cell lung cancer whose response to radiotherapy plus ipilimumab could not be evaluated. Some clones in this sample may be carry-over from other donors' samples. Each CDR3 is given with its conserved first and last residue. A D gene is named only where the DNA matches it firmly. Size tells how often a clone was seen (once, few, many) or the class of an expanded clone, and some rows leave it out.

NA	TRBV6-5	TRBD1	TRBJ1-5	CASSDRGFNQPQHF	TGTGCCAGCAGCGACAGGGGTTTTAATCAGCCCCAGCATTTT
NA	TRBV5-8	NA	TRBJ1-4	CASFLPTNEKLFF	TGTGCCAGCTTTCTCCCAACTAATGAAAAACTGTTTTTT
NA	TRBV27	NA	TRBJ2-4	CASSLAGTGKNIQYF	TGTGCCAGCAGTTTAGCCGGGACTGGGAAAAACATTCAGTACTTC
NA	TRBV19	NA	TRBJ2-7	CASTPGRGPYEQYF	TGTGCCAGTACCCCCGGGAGAGGGCCCTACGAGCAGTACTTC
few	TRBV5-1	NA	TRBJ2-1	CASSLEADKPYNEQFF	TGCGCCAGCAGCTTGGAGGCAGACAAACCCTACAATGAGCAGTTCTTC
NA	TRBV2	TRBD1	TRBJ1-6	CASSSGQGTSPLHF	TGTGCCAGCAGTTCGGGACAGGGGACTTCACCCCTCCACTTT
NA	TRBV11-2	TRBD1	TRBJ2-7	CASSWTGAGEQYF	TGTGCCAGCAGCTGGACAGGGGCGGGCGAGCAGTACTTC
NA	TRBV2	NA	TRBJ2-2	CASSAMGVDSSGELFF	TGTGCCAGCAGTGCTATGGGCGTCGATAGTAGCGGGGAGCTGTTTTTT
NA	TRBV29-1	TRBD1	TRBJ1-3	CSVVTGSNGGNTIYF	TGCAGCGTTGTGACAGGGTCAAATGGTGGAAACACCATATATTTT
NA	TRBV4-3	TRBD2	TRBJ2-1	CASSQVSGGNNEQFF	TGCGCCAGCAGCCAAGTAAGCGGGGGGAACAATGAGCAGTTCTTC
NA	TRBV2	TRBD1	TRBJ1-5	CASKGQSNQPQHF	TGTGCCAGCAAGGGACAGAGCAATCAGCCCCAGCATTTT
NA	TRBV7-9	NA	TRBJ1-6	CASSLEGEAANHF	TGTGCCAGCAGCTTAGAAGGGGAGGCAGCAAACCACTTT
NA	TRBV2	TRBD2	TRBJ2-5	CASSGPGLAEQETQYF	TGTGCCAGCAGTGGACCGGGACTAGCGGAACAAGAGACCCAGTACTTC
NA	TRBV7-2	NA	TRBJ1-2	CASSLVALAGGSGYTF	TGTGCCAGCAGCTTAGTAGCTCTCGCCGGAGGATCCGGCTACACCTTC
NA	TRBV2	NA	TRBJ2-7	CASSYFSEQYF	TGTGCCAGCAGTTACTTTTCCGAGCAGTACTTC
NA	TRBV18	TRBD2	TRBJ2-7	CASSPQLTGLAGGFSYEQYF	TGTGCCAGCTCACCACAACTCACGGGACTAGCGGGGGGATTTAGCTACGAGCAGTACTTC
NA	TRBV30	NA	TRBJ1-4	CAWSRANEKLFF	TGTGCCTGGAGCCGGGCTAATGAAAAACTGTTTTTT
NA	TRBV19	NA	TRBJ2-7	CASSIGGSGSYEQYF	TGTGCCAGTAGTATTGGCGGCAGCGGCTCCTACGAGCAGTACTTC
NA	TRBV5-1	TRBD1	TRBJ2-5	CASSRTDRGRQETQYF	TGCGCCAGCAGCCGAACGGACAGGGGGCGGCAAGAGACCCAGTACTTC
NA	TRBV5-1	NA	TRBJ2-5	CASSFPGVETQYF	TGCGCCAGCAGCTTCCCGGGGGTAGAGACCCAGTACTTC
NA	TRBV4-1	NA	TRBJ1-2	CASSPREDYGYTF	TGCGCCAGCAGCCCCCGGGAGGACTATGGCTACACCTTC
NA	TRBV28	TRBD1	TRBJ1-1	CAGGPTGGTENTEAFF	TGTGCTGGGGGGCCGACAGGGGGGACGGAGAACACTGAAGCTTTCTTT
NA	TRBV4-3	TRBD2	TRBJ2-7	CASSRVAGGEQYF	TGCGCCAGCAGCCGAGTAGCGGGGGGCGAGCAGTACTTC
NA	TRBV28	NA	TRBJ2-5	CASSFYGALRETQYF	TGTGCCAGCAGTTTCTACGGTGCCCTCCGGGAGACCCAGTACTTC
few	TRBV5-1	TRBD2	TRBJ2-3	CASSPGLAGGTDTQYF	TGCGCCAGCAGCCCGGGACTAGCGGGGGGCACAGATACGCAGTATTTT
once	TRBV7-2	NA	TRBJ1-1	CASSTQTAPNTEAFF	TGTGCCAGCAGCACCCAGACAGCACCGAACACTGAAGCTTTCTTT
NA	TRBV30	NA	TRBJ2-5	CAWGSWTFTQYF	TGTGCCTGGGGAAGTTGGACTTTTACCCAGTACTTC
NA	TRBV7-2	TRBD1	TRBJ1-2	CASSYSTGTGGFGYTF	TGTGCCAGCAGTTATTCCACCGGGACAGGAGGATTTGGCTACACCTTC
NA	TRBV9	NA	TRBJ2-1	CASSVGGGNYNEQFF	TGTGCCAGCAGCGTAGGAGGGGGAAATTACAATGAGCAGTTCTTC